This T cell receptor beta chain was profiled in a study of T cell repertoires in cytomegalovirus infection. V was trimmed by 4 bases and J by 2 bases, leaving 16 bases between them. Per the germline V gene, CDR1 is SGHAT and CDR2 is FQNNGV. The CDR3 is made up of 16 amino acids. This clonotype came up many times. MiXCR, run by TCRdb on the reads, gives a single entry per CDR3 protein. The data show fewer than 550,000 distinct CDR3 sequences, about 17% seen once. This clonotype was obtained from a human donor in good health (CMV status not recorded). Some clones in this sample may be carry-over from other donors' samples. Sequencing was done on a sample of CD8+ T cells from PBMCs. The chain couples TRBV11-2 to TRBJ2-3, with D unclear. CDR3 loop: CASSSALSPYTDTQYF. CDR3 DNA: TGTGCCAGCAGCTCTGCTCTATCCCCTTACACAGATACGCAGTATTTT.